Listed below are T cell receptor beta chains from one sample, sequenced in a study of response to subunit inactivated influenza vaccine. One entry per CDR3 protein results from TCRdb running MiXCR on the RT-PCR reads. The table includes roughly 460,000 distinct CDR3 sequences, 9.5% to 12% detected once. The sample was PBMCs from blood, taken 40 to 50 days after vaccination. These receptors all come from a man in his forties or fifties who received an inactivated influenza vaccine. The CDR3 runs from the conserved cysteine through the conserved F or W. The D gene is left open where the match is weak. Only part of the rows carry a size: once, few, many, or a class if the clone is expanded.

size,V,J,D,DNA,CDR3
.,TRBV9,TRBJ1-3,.,TGTGCCAGCAGCGTAGGGCCCGAGGTCGGAAACACCATATATTTT,CASSVGPEVGNTIYF
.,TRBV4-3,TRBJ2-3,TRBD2,TGCGCCAGCAGCCAAGATCTAGCGGGGCCTCGGGGGACAGATACGCAGTATTTT,CASSQDLAGPRGTDTQYF
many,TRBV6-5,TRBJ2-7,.,TGTGCCAGCAGTCAAGGGGTTGAGCAGTACTTC,CASSQGVEQYF
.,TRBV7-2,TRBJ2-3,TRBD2,TGTGCCAGCAGCCCCGGGACTATATTCACTAGGGATACGCAGTATTTT,CASSPGTIFTRDTQYF
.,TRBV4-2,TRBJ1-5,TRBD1,TGTGCCAGCAGGACACAGGGGCAGCCCCAGCATTTT,CASRTQGQPQHF
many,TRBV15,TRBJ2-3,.,TGTGCCACCAGCAGAGATACCAGGGGAGGCACAGATACGCAGTATTTT,CATSRDTRGGTDTQYF
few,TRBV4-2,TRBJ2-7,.,TGTGCCAGCAGCCCGGGCGTAGCACACGAGCAGTACTTC,CASSPGVAHEQYF
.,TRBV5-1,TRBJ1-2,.,TGCGCCAGCAGCCTTCAGGGGATCTCCGACTATGGCTACACCTTC,CASSLQGISDYGYTF
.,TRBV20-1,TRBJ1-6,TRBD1,TGCAGTGCTTACCCGACAGGGGCGGGTTCACCCCTCCACTTT,CSAYPTGAGSPLHF
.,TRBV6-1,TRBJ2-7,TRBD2,TGTGCCTCCCACCCAGGCGGGAGTCTTCCCTACGAGCAGTACTTC,CASHPGGSLPYEQYF
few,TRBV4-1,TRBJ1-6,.,TGCGCCAGCAGCCAATCCGGGGGTTCCTATAATTCACCCCTCCACTTT,CASSQSGGSYNSPLHF
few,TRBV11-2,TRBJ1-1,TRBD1,TGTGCCAGCAGCTTAGGGGGAGTAGGCAGGGGGCGAAGGAACACTGAAGCTTTCTTT,CASSLGGVGRGRRNTEAFF
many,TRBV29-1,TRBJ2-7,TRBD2,TGCAGCGTCGATTGGGGGGGGAGCGAGCAGTACTTC,CSVDWGGSEQYF
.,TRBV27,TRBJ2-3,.,TGTGCCAGCAGTTTAAGTGGGCCGAGAAGCACAGATACGCAGTATTTT,CASSLSGPRSTDTQYF
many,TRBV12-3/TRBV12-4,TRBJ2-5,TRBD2,TGTGCCAGCAGTATAGCGGGCGAAGAGACCCAGTACTTC,CASSIAGEETQYF
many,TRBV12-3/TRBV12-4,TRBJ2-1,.,TGTGCCAGCAGGGGGGCAGACGGTATCTACAATGAGCAGTTCTTC,CASRGADGIYNEQFF
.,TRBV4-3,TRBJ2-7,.,TGCGCCAGCAGCCAAGACGGGGGAGACATTGAGCAGTACTTC,CASSQDGGDIEQYF
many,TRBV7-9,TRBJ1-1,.,TGTGCCAGCAGCTTAGGGGAGACGGTGCGGGCTTTCTTT,CASSLGETVRAFF
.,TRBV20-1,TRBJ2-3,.,TGCAGTGCTTTGGACCCTTCCATCACAGATACGCAGTATTTT,CSALDPSITDTQYF
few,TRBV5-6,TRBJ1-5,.,TGTGCCAGCAGCTTCTTTGGGGGGGGTCAGCCCCAGCATTTT,CASSFFGGGQPQHF
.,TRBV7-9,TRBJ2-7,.,TGTGCCAGCAGCTCCACGGGGGCGACCTACGAGCAGTACTTC,CASSSTGATYEQYF
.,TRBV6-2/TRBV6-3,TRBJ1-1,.,TGTGCCAGCAGTTACTCCGCAGGGAGTTTAGCCACTGAAGCTTTCTTT,CASSYSAGSLATEAFF
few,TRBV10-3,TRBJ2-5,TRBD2,TGTGCCATCAGCCGACTAGCGGGAGAAGAGACCCAGTACTTC,CAISRLAGEETQYF
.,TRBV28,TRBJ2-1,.,TGTGCCAGCCGCCGGGGGATCATTTACAATGAGCAGTTCTTC,CASRRGIIYNEQFF
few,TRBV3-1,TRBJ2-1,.,TGTGCCAGCAGCCAATCTAGCAGGGAGCAGTTCTTC,CASSQSSREQFF
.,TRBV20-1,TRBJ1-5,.,TGCAGTGCAGAGATGGGGTGGGACAATCAGCCCCAGCATTTT,CSAEMGWDNQPQHF
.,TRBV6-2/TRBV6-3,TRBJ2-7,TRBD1,TGTGCCAGCAGGTTTGACAGGGCCTCCTACGAGCAGTACTTC,CASRFDRASYEQYF
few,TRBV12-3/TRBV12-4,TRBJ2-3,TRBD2,TGTGCCAGCAGTCCGCGAGCGGGGGGGTTAGGTACGCAGTATTTT,CASSPRAGGLGTQYF
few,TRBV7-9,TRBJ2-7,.,TGTGCCAGCAGCTTAGCGTTCGGTTCCGACGAGCAGTACTTC,CASSLAFGSDEQYF
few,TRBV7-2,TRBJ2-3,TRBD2,TGTGCCAGCAGCTTCGGGACTAAAACAGATACGCAGTATTTT,CASSFGTKTDTQYF
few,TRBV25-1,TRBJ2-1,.,TGTGCCAGCAGCCTCGGTGGGGGAACTGAGCAGTTCTTC,CASSLGGGTEQFF
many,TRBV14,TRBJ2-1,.,TGTGCCAGCAGCCAAGACGCCGAGCAGTTCTTC,CASSQDAEQFF
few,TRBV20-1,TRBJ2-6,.,TGCAGTGCTAGGAATGGGGCCAACGTCCTGACTTTC,CSARNGANVLTF
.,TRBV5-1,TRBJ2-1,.,TGCGCCAGCAGAGGGGCCGTGGGGAGCTCCTACAATGAGCAGTTCTTC,CASRGAVGSSYNEQFF
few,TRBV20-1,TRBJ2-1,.,TGCAGTGCTAGAGATGAGGCCAGGGTAAGAAGCGAGCAGTTCTTC,CSARDEARVRSEQFF
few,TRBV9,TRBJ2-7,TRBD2,TGTGCCAGCAGCGCGACTAGCGGAGGTGGTAACGAGCAGTACTTC,CASSATSGGGNEQYF
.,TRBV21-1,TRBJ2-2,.,TGTGCCAGCAGCCAGAGTAGTAGCGGGAGGGAGGGTACCGGGGAGCTGTTTTTT,CASSQSSSGREGTGELFF
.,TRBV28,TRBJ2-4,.,TGTGCCAGCAGATCCCTAGGGTCGGGGGAGGTGGACAAAAACATTCAGTACTTC,CASRSLGSGEVDKNIQYF
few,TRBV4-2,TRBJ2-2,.,TGTGCCAGCAGCCAAGGGCCAGGGAGGAACACCGGGGAGCTGTTTTTT,CASSQGPGRNTGELFF
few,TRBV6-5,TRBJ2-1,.,TGTGCCAGCAGTTACTCTCAAGTCTACAATGAGCAGTTCTTC,CASSYSQVYNEQFF
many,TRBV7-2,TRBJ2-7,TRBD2,TGTGCCAGCAGCTTAGGAGCGGGGGGCTTCTACGAGCAGTACTTC,CASSLGAGGFYEQYF
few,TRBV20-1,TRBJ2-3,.,TGCAGTGCTAGACGGCCCACACTTTTGACAGATACGCAGTATTTT,CSARRPTLLTDTQYF
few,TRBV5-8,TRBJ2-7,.,TGTGCCAGCAGTCCGGTGAGGTTCTTC,CASSPVRFF
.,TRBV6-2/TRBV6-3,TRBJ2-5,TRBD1,TGTGCCAGCAGTTACTCGGGACAGGGGACGCGGACTCAAGAGACCCAGTACTTC,CASSYSGQGTRTQETQYF
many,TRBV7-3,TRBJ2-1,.,TGTGCCAGCAGCCAGGGACTCTACAATGAGCAGTTCTTC,CASSQGLYNEQFF
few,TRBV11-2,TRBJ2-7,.,TGTGCCAGCAGCTTGTCCCCCGGGACGTTGTACGAGCAGTACTTC,CASSLSPGTLYEQYF
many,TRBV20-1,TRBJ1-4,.,TGCAGTGCTACCCGGGGCCTTGGAAAACTGTTTTTT,CSATRGLGKLFF
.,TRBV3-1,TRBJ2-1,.,TGTGCCAGCAGCCCCCGACTCCACAATGAGCAGTTCTTC,CASSPRLHNEQFF
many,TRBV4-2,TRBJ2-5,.,TGTGCCAGCAGCCAAATCAGACGGACTCTAACCCAAGAGACCCAGTACTTC,CASSQIRRTLTQETQYF
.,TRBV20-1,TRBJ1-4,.,TGCAGTGCTAGAGATCGCAAGTGGCGAAAGGAAAAACTGTTTTTT,CSARDRKWRKEKLFF
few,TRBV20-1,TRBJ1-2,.,TGCAGTGCTAGAGCTGATTCTAACTATGGCTACACCTTC,CSARADSNYGYTF
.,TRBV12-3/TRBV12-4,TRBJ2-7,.,TGTGCCAGCAGTTTACCGCAGGGATCCTACGAGCAGTACTTC,CASSLPQGSYEQYF
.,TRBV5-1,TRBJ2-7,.,TGCGCCAGCAGCTTGAGTCCTGCGGGGGCGTACGAGCAGTACTTC,CASSLSPAGAYEQYF
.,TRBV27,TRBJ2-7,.,TGTGCCAGCAGTTTAATCCCCTCCTACGAGCAGTACTTC,CASSLIPSYEQYF
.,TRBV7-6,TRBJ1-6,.,TGTGCCAGCAGCTTAGATGGGAATAATTCACCCCTCCACTTT,CASSLDGNNSPLHF
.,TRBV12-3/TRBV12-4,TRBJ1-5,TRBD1,TGTGCCAGCAGTCAGGACAGGGTTCGTGGGCCCCAGCATTTT,CASSQDRVRGPQHF
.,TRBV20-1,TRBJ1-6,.,TGCAGTGCGAGATTGGGTACTTCACCCCTCCACTTT,CSARLGTSPLHF
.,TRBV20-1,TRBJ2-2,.,TGCAGTGCTAGAGATAGTGAAAGTAGCACGAACACCGGGGAGCTGTTTTTT,CSARDSESSTNTGELFF
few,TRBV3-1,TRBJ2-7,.,TGTGCCAGCAGCCAACCCGGGGCTAACTCCTACGAGCAGTACTTC,CASSQPGANSYEQYF
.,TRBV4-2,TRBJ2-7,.,TGTGCCAGCAGCCAAGATCTGGCTAGCGCAAGCTCCTACGAGCAGTACTTC,CASSQDLASASSYEQYF